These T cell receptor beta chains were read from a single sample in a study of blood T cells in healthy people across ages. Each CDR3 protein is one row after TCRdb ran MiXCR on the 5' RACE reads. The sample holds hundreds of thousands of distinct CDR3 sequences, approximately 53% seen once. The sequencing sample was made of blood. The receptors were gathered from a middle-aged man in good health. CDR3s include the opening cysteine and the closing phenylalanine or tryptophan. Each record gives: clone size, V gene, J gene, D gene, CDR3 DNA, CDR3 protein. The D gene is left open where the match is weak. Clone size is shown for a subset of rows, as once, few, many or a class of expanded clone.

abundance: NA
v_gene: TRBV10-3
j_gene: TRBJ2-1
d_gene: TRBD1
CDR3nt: TGTGCCATCAGTGAGGATAACAGGGGGCGGGGTGAGCAGTTCTTC
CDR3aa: CAISEDNRGRGEQFF

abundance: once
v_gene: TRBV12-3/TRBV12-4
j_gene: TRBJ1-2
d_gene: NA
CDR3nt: TGTGCCAGCAGCCTTATGAATGGCTACACCTTC
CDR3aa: CASSLMNGYTF

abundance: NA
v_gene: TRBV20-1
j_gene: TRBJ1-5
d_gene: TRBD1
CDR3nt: TGCAGTGCTAGAGAGGGTGCAGGGGGAAGCGGCCGTCAGCCCCAGCATTTT
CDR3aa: CSAREGAGGSGRQPQHF

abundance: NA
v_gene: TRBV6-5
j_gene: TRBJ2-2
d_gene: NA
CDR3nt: TGTGCCAGCCACCTGACAGATAACACCGGGGAGCTGTTTTTT
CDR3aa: CASHLTDNTGELFF

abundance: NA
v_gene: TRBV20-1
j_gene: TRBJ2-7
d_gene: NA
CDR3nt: TGCAGTGCTAGAATCCTACCCTACGAGCAGTACTTC
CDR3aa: CSARILPYEQYF

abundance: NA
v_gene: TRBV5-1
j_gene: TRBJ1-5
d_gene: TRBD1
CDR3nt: TGCGCCAGCAGCTCACAGGGGGATAGCAATCGGCCCCAGCATTTT
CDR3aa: CASSSQGDSNRPQHF

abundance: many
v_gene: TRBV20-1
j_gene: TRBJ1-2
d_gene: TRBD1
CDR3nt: TGCAGTGCTAAGGGACAGGGGAATAACGGCTACACCTTC
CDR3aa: CSAKGQGNNGYTF

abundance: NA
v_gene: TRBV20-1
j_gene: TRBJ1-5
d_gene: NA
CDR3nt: TGCAGTGCTAGATTCCAGGGGTTTGGTCAGCCCCAGCATTTT
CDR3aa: CSARFQGFGQPQHF

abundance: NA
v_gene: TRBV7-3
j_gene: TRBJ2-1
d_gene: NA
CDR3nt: TGTGCCAGCAGCTTAATGGCCCGAGGCCCGGCAAAACAGTTCTTC
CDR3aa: CASSLMARGPAKQFF

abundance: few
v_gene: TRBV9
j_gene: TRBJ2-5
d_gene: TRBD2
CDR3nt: TGTGCCAGCAGCGTTAGCGGGGGAGAAGAGACCCAGTACTTC
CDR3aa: CASSVSGGEETQYF

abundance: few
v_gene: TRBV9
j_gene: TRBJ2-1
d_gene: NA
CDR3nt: TGTGCCAGCAGCGTTTACGAAATTTCCTACAATGAGCAGTTCTTC
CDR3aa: CASSVYEISYNEQFF

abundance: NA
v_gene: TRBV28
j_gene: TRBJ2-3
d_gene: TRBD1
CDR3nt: TGTGCTTCATCCCCGCGACAGGGTATGGATACGCAGTATTTT
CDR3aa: CASSPRQGMDTQYF

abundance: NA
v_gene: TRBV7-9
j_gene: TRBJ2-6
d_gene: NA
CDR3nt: TGTGCCAGCAGCTTATTTACGGTTGGGGCCAACGTCCTGACTTTC
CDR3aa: CASSLFTVGANVLTF

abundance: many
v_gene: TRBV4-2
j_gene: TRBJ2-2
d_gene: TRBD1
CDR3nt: TGTGCCAGCAGCCAAGATCAGGGGGCCGGGGAGCTGTTTTTT
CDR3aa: CASSQDQGAGELFF

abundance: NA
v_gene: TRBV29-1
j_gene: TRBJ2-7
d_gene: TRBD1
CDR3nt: TGCAGCGCTGGTCTCCCGGGACAGGGGGCTTCCTACGAGCAGTACTTC
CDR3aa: CSAGLPGQGASYEQYF

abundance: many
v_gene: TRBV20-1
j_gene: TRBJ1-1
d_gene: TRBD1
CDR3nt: TGCAGTGCTAGGCCCGGGACAGGGGGAGCTTTCTTT
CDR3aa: CSARPGTGGAFF

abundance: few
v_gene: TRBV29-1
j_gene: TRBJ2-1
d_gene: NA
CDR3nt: TGCAGCGTGGTCTCAGGGGACGGTGAGCAGTTCTTC
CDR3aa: CSVVSGDGEQFF

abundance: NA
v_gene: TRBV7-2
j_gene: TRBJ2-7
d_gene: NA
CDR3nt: TGTGCCAGCAGCGGGTCTAGCGTCAGCGAGCAGTACTTC
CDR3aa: CASSGSSVSEQYF

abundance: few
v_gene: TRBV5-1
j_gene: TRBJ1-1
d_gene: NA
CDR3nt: TGCGCCAGCAGCTTATCAGGGCCCGAGAACACTGAAGCTTTCTTT
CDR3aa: CASSLSGPENTEAFF

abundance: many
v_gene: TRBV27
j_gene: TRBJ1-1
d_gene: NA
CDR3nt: TGTGCCAGCAGCTCTAACACTGAAGCTTTCTTT
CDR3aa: CASSSNTEAFF

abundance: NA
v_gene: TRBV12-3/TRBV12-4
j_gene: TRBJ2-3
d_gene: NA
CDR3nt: TGTGCCAGCAGTTTCGGCCATTCGGGCACAGATACGCAGTATTTT
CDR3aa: CASSFGHSGTDTQYF

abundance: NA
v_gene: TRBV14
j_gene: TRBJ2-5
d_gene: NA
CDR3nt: TGTGCCAGCAGCCAAGGTTTATGGGAGACCCAGTACTTC
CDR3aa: CASSQGLWETQYF

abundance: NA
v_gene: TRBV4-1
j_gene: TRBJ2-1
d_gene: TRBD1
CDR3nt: TGCGCCAGCAGCCATGATGGACAGGGCGTAGTTCAACGGTTCTTC
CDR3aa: CASSHDGQGVVQRFF

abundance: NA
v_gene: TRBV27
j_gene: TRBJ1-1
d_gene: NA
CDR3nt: TGTGCCAGCAGTCTCCCCAGGGCCCGAACCGGCACTGAAGCTTTCTTT
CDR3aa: CASSLPRARTGTEAFF

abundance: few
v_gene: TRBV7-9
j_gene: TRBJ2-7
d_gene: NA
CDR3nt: TGTGCCAGCAGCTTACCGGGGACGGGGGTTCCCTACGAGCAGTACTTC
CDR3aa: CASSLPGTGVPYEQYF

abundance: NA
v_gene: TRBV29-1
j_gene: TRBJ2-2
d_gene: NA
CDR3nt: TGCAGCGTTTGGGACCCCGGGGAGCTGTTTTTT
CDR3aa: CSVWDPGELFF

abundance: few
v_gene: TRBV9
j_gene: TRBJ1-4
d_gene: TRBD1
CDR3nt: TGTGCCAGCAGCGTAAGGGGACAGGCAAATGAAAAACTGTTTTTT
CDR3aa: CASSVRGQANEKLFF

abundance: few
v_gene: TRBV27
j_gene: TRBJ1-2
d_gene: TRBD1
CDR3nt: TGTGCCAGCAGTTCTTGGGACAGAACGGGGTATGGCTACACCTTC
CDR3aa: CASSSWDRTGYGYTF

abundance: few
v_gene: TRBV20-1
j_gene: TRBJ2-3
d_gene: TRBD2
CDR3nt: TGCAGTGCTGACGCGGGAGTCATGGGAGATACGCAGTATTTT
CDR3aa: CSADAGVMGDTQYF

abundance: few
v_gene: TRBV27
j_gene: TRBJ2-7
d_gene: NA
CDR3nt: TGTGCCAGCAGTCCTGGGCTCGGACTAAACTACGAGCAGTACTTC
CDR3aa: CASSPGLGLNYEQYF

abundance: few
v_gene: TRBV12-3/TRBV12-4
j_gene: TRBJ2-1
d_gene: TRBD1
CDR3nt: TGTGCCAGCAGTTTCGCGACAGGGGGCGCGGGGATTGACAATGAGCAGTTCTTC
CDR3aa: CASSFATGGAGIDNEQFF

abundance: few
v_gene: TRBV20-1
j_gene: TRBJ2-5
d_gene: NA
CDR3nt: TGCAGTGCTAGAACCCCCACAGAGACCCAGTACTTC
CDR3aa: CSARTPTETQYF

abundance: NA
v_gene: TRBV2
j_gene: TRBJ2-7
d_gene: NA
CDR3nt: TGTGCCAGCAGCGAGAGCCTATACGAGCAGTACTTC
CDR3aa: CASSESLYEQYF

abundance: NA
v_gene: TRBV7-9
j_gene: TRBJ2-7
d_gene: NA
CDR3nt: TGTGCCAGCAGGGAGGGGGACTACGAGCAGTACTTC
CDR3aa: CASREGDYEQYF

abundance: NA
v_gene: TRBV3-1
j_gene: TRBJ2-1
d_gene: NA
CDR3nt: TGTGCCAGCAGCCCGGGACTCGATCGTGGGGAGCAGTTCTTC
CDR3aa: CASSPGLDRGEQFF

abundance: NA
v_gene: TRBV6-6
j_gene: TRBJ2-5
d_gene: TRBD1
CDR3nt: TGTGCCAATCACTGGACAGGGGAAGAGCAAGAGACCCAGTACTTC
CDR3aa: CANHWTGEEQETQYF

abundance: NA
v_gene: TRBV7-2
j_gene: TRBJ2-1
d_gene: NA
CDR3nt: TGTGCCAGCAGTTTAACGGCCTACAATGAGCAGTTCTTC
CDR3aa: CASSLTAYNEQFF

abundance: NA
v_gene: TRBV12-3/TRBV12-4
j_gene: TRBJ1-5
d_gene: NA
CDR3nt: TGTGCCAGCCGTTCAAGACAGGCCAATCAGCCCCAGCATTTT
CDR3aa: CASRSRQANQPQHF

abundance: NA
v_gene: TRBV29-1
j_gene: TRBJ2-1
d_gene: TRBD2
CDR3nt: TGCAGCGTTGTGGTCCCGACTAGCGGTAGCTCCTACAATGAGCAATTCTTC
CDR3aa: CSVVVPTSGSSYNEQFF

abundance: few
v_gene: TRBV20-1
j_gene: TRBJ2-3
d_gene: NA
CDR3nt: TGCAGTGCCAAGGACCCTGGACGGACAGATACGCAGTATTTT
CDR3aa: CSAKDPGRTDTQYF

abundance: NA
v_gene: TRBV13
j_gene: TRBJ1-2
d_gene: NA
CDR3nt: TGTGCCAGCAGCCTTAGGATGGAGGCTAACTATGGCTACACCTTC
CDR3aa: CASSLRMEANYGYTF

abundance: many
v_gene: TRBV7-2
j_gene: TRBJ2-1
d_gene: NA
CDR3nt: TGTGCCAGCAGCCGGGACAATGAGCAGTTCTTC
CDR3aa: CASSRDNEQFF

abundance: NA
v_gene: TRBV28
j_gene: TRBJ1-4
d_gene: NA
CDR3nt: TGTGCCAGCAGTTTACGGCTGCGGGGGAATGAAAAACTGTTTTTT
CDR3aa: CASSLRLRGNEKLFF

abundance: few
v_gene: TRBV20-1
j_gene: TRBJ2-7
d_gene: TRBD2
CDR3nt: TGCAGTGCCATTCCCGGGGCGGGAGTGAGGAACGAGCAGTACTTC
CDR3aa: CSAIPGAGVRNEQYF

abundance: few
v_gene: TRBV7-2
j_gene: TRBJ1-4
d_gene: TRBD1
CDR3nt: TGTGCCAGCAGCTTATCTCCAAGTCGACAGGGCGGTGAAAAACTGTTTTTT
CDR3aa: CASSLSPSRQGGEKLFF

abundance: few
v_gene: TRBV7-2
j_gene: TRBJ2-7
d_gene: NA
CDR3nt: TGTGCCAGCAGCTTAGATACGGGGACCTCCTACGAGCAGTACTTC
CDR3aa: CASSLDTGTSYEQYF

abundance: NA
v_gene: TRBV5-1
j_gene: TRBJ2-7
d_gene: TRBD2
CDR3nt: TGCGCCAGCAGCTTGGACTCACTAGCGGGACCCCTCGAGCAGTACTTC
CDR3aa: CASSLDSLAGPLEQYF

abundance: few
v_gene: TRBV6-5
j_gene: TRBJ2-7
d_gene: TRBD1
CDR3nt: TGTGCCAGCAGAGCGACAGGGTCAGGATACGAGCAGTACTTC
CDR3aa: CASRATGSGYEQYF

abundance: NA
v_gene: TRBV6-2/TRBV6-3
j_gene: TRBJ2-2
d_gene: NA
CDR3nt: TGTGCCAGCAGTTACAGCGCGGAGCCGAACACCGGGGAGCTGTTTTTT
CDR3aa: CASSYSAEPNTGELFF

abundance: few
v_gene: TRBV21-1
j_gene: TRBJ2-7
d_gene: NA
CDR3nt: TGTGCCAGCAGCAAAGCATTACGGGGCCCCTACGAGCAGTACTTC
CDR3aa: CASSKALRGPYEQYF

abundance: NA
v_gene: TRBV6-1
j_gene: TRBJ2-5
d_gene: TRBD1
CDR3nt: TGTGCCAGCAGTGGACCCGACAGGGGTGTGGGAGAGACCCAGTACTTC
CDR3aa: CASSGPDRGVGETQYF

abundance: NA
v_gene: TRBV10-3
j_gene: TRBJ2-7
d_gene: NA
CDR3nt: TGTGCCATCAGTGAGTCGGGGGATCTCAGTTACGAGCAGTACTTC
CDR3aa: CAISESGDLSYEQYF